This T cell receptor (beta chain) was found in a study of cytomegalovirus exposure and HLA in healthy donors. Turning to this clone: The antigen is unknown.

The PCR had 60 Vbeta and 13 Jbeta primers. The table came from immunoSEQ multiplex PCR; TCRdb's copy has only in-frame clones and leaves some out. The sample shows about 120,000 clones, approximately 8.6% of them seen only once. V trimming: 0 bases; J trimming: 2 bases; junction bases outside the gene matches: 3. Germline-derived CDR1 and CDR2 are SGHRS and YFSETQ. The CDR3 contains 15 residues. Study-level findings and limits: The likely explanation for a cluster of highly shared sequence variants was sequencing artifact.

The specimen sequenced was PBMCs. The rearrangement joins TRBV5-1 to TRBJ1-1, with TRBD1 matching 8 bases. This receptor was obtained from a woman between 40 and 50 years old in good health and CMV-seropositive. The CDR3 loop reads CASSLGDRGNTEAFF. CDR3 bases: TGCGCCAGCAGCTTGGGTGACAGGGGAAACACTGAAGCTTTCTTT.